The 5 T cell receptor beta chains in this list originate from one sample, sequenced in a study of CD8 T cells in Susac syndrome. The authors reverse transcribed 0.5 to 1 ug RNA with random hexamers. MiXCR, applied by TCRdb to the immunoSEQ multiplex PCR reads, yields one record per CDR3 protein. The table has some 160,000 distinct CDR3 sequences, roughly 95% seen once. Sequencing was carried out using CD8+ T cells from PBMCs. These receptor sequences come from a human donor with multiple sclerosis.

This clonotype came up once. The genes are TRBV2 and TRBJ1-5; D remains unclear. Per germline, CDR1 SNHLY and CDR2 FYNNEI. V gave up 1 base and J gave up 7 bases, with 8 bases separating them. This CDR3 is built from 13 residues. The CDR3 nucleotides are TGTGCCAGCAGTGAAGGCTCCCTGCAGCCCCAGCATTTT. This sequence encodes CASSEGSLQPQHF. Together with reference TRBV2 and TRBJ1-5, the CDR3 gives the full variable domain: EPEVTQTPSHQVTQMGQEVILRCVPISNHLYFYWYRQILGQKVEFLVSFYNNEISEKSEIFDDQFSVERPDGSNFTLKIRSTKLEDSAMYFCASSEGSLQPQHFGDGTRLSIL.

The chain links TRBV9 to TRBJ1-5, with D possibly matching TRBD1 (5 bases). Germline CDR1 and CDR2: SGDLS and YYNGEE. V was trimmed by 3 bases and J by 3 bases, leaving 13 bases between them. The CDR3 loop spans 15 amino acids. The CDR3 region is CASSAGGSDNQPQHF. The DNA of the CDR3 is TGTGCCAGCAGCGCGGGGGGGAGCGACAATCAGCCCCAGCATTTT.

The gene calls are TRBV5-6 and TRBJ2-1; D is undetermined. The CDR3 runs 14 residues. Germline V gene lookup returns CDR1 SGHDT and CDR2 YYEEEE. V shed 4 bases and J shed 6 bases, with 14 bases lying between them. The CDR3 is CASSMGPLANEQFF. The CDR3 nucleotides are TGTGCCAGCAGCATGGGCCCCCTGGCCAATGAGCAGTTCTTC. Full variable domain (outside the CDR3, taken from reference TRBV5-6 and TRBJ2-1): DAGVTQSPTHLIKTRGQQVTLRCSPKSGHDTVSWYQQALGQGPQFIFQYYEEEERQRGNFPDRFSGHQFPNYSSELNVNALLLGDSALYLCASSMGPLANEQFFGPGTRLTVL.

The gene calls are TRBV28 and TRBJ2-1; maybe TRBD1 (5 bases). This CDR3 has 16 amino acids. Germline CDR1 reads MDHEN; CDR2 reads SYDVKM. Between the trimmed V and J ends, which lost 5 bases and 0 bases, there was a span of 14 bases. The CDR3 DNA reads TGTGCCAGCAGTATAACGGACACCGTCTCCTACAATGAGCAGTTCTTC. Amino acid sequence: CASSITDTVSYNEQFF.

The V call is TRBV5-6, the J call TRBJ2-7; tentatively, D is TRBD1 or TRBD2 (5 bases each). This CDR3 region has 14 residues. V shed 4 bases and J shed 6 bases, with 17 bases lying between them. Germline lookup yields CDR1 SGHDT and CDR2 YYEEEE. The CDR3 DNA follows: TGTGCCAGCAGCACCGCCGGGACGGGCCGCGAGCAGTACTTC. Protein: CASSTAGTGREQYF. The entire variable domain, with the rest obtained from reference TRBV5-6 and TRBJ2-7, is as follows: DAGVTQSPTHLIKTRGQQVTLRCSPKSGHDTVSWYQQALGQGPQFIFQYYEEEERQRGNFPDRFSGHQFPNYSSELNVNALLLGDSALYLCASSTAGTGREQYFGPGTRLTVT.